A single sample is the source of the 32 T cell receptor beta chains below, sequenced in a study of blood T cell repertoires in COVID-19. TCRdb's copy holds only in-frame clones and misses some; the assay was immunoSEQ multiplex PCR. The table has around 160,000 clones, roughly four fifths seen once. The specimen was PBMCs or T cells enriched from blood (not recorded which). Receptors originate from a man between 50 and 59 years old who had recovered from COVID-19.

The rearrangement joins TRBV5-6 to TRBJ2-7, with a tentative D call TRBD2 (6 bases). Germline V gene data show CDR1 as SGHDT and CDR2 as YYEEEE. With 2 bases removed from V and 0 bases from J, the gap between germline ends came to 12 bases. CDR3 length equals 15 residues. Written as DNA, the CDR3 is TGTGCCAGCAGCTTCGGAGGGGCACTCTCCTACGAGCAGTACTTC. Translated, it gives CASSFGGALSYEQYF. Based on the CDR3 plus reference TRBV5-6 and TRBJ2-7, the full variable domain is DAGVTQSPTHLIKTRGQQVTLRCSPKSGHDTVSWYQQALGQGPQFIFQYYEEEERQRGNFPDRFSGHQFPNYSSELNVNALLLGDSALYLCASSFGGALSYEQYFGPGTRLTVT.

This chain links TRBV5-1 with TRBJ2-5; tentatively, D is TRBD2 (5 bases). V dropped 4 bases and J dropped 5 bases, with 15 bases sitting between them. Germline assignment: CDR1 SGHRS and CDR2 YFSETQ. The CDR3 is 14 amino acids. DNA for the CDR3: TGCGCCAGCAGCCCCCGGCTCCCGGGGGAGACCCAGTACTTC. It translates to CASSPRLPGETQYF.

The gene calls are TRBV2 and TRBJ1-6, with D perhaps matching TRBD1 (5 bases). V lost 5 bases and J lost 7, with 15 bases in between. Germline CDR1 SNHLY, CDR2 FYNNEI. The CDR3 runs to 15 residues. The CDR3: CASSPLRGGNSPLHF. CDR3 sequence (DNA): TGTGCCAGCAGTCCCCTTAGGGGAGGGAATTCACCCCTCCACTTT.

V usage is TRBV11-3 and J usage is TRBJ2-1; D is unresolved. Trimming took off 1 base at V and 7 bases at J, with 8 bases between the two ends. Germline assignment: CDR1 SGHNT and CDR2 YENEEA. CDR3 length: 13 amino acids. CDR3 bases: TGTGCCAGCAGCTTAGGCCGAGTAAATGAGCAGTTCTTC. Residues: CASSLGRVNEQFF.

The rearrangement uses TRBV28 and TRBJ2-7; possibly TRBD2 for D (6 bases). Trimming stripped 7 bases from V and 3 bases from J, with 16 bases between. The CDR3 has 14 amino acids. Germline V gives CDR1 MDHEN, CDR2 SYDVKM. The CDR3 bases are TGTGCCAGCAATGTTCCGGGACTCTTCTACGAGCAGTACTTC. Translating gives CASNVPGLFYEQYF.

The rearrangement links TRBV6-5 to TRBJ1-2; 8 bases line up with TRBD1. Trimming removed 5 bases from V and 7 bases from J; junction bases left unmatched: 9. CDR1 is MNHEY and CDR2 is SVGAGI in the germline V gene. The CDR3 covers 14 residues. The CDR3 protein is CASSTDRATGGYTF. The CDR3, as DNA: TGTGCCAGCAGTACGGACAGGGCGACGGGTGGCTACACCTTC.

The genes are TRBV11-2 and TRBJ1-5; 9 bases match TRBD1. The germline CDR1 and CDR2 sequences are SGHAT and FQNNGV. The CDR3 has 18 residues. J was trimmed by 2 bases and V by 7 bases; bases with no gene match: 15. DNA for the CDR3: TGTGCCAGCAACTCCGGGACAGGGAATAAGTGTGGCAATCAGCCCCAGCATTTT. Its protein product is CASNSGTGNKCGNQPQHF.

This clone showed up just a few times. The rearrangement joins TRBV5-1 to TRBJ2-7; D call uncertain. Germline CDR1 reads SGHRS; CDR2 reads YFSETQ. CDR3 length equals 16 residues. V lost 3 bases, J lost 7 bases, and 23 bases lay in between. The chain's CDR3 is CASSSDSSVIRLEQYF. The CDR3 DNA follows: TGCGCCAGCAGCTCTGACTCCTCAGTGATAAGGTTAGAGCAGTACTTC.

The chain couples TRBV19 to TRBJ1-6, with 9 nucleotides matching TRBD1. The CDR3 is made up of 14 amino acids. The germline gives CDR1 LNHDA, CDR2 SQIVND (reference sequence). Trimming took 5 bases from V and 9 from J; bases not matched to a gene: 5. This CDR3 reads CASSSGTGFSPLHF. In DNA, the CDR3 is TGTGCCAGTAGTTCCGGGACAGGGTTTTCACCCCTCCACTTT.

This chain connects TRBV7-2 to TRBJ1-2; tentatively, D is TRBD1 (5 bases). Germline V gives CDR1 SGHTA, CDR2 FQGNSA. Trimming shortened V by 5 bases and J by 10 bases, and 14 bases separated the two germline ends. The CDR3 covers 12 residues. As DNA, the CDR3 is TGTGCCAGCAGCCCCCGGACACAAGACTACACCTTC. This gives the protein CASSPRTQDYTF.

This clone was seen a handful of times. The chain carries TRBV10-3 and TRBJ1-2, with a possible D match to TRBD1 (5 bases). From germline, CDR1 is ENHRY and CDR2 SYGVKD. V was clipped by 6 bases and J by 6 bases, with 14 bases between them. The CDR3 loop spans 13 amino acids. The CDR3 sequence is CAIRMDGGDGYTF. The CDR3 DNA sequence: TGTGCCATCAGGATGGACGGGGGGGATGGCTACACCTTC.

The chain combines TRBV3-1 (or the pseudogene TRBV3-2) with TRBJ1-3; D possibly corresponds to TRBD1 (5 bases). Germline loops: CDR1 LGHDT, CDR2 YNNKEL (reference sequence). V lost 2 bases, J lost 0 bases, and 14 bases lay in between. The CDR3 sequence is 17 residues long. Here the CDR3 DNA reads TGTGCCAGCAGCCAACCTCCTACAGGCCTCTCTGGAAACACCATATATTTT. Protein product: CASSQPPTGLSGNTIYF.

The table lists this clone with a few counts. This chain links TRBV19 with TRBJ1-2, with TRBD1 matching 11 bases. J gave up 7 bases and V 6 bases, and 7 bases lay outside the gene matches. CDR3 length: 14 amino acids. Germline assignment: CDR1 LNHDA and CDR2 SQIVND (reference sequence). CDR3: CASSPGQGVSGYTF. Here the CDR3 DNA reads TGTGCCAGTAGCCCGGGACAGGGGGTTTCTGGCTACACCTTC.

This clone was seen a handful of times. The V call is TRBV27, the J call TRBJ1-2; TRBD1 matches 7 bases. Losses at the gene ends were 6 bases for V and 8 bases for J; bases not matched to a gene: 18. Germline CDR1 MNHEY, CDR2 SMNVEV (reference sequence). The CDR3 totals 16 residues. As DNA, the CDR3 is TGTGCCAGCAGAAAGCCGACAGGGAGCGGGCAAGGAGGCTACACCTTC. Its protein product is CASRKPTGSGQGGYTF.

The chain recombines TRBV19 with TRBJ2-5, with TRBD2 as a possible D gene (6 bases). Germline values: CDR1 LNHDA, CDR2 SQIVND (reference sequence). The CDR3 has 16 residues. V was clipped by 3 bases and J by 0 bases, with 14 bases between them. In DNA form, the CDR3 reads TGTGCCAGTAGTATTCGGCGGGGCATACACCAAGAGACCCAGTACTTC. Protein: CASSIRRGIHQETQYF.

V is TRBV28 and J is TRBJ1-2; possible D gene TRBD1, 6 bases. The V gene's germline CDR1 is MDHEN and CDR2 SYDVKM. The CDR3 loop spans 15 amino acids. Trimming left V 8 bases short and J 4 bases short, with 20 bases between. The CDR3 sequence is CASRAGGGDGYGYTF. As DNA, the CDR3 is TGTGCCAGCCGTGCAGGCGGGGGCGATGGCTATGGCTACACCTTC.

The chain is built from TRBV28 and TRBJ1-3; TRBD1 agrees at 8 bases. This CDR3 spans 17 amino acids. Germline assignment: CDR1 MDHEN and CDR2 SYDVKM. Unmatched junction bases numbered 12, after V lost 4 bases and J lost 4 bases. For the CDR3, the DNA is TGTGCCAGCAGTTCAGGGAGGGACAGGCGTCTCGGAAACACCATATATTTT. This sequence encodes CASSSGRDRRLGNTIYF.

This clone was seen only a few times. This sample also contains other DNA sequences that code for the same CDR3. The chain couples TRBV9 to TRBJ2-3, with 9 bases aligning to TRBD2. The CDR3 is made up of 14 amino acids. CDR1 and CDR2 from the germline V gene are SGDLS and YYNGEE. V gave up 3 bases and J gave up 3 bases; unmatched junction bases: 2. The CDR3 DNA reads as TGTGCCAGCAGCGAGACTAGCGGTACAGATACGCAGTATTTT. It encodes CASSETSGTDTQYF.

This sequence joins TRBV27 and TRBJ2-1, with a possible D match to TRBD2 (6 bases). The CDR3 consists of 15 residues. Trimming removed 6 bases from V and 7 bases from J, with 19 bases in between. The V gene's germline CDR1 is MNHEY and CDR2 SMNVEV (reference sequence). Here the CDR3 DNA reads TGTGCCAGCAGACTTAGCGGAGCCTGGGAGAATGAGCAGTTCTTC. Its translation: CASRLSGAWENEQFF.

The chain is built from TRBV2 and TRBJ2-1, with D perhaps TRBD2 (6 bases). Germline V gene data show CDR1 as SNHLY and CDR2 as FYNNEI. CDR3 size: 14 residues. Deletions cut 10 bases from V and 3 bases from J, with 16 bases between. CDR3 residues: CATHSGGVYNEQFF. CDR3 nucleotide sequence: TGTGCCACCCATAGCGGTGGGGTCTACAATGAGCAGTTCTTC.

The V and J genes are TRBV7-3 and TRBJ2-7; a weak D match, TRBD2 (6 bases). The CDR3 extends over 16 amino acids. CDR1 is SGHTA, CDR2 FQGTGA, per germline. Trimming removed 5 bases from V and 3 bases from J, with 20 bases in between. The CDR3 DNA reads TGTGCCAGCAGCCCTCGCCCACTAGGAGGGGTCTACGAGCAGTACTTC. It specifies CASSPRPLGGVYEQYF.

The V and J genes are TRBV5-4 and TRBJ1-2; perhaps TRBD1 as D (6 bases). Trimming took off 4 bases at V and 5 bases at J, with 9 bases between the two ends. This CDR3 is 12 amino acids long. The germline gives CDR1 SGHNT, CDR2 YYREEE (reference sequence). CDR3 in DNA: TGTGCCAGCAGCGAACAGGGTTATGGCTACACCTTC. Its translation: CASSEQGYGYTF.

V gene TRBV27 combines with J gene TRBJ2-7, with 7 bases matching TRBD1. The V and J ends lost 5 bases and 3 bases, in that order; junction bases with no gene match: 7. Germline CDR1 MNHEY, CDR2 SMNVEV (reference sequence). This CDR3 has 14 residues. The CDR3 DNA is TGTGCCAGCAGTCTCAGGGGGTCGAACTACGAGCAGTACTTC. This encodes CASSLRGSNYEQYF.

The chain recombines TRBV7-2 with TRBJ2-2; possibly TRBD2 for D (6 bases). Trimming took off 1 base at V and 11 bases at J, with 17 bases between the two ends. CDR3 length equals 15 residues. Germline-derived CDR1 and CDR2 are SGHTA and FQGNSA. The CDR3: CASSLDERNSGELFF. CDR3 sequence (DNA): TGTGCCAGCAGCTTAGACGAGAGAAATAGCGGCGAGCTGTTTTTT. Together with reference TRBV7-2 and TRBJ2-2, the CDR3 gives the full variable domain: GAGVSQSPSNKVTEKGKDVELRCDPISGHTALYWYRQSLGQGLEFLIYFQGNSAPDKSGLPSDRFSAERTGGSVSTLTIQRTQQEDSAVYLCASSLDERNSGELFFGEGSRLTVL.

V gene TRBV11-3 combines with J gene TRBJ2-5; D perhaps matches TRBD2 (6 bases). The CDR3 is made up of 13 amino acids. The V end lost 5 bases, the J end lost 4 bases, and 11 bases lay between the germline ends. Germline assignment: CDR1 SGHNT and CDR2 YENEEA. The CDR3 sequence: CASSKTRRETQYF. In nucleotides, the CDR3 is TGTGCCAGCAGCAAGACTAGAAGAGAGACCCAGTACTTC.

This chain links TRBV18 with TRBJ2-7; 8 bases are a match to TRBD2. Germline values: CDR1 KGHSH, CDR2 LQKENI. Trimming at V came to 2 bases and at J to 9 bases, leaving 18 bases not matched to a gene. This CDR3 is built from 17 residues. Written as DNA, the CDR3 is TGTGCCAGCTCACCATTTTCTTCTAGCGGGTCAAGTCCCGGGCAGTACTTC. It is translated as CASSPFSSSGSSPGQYF.

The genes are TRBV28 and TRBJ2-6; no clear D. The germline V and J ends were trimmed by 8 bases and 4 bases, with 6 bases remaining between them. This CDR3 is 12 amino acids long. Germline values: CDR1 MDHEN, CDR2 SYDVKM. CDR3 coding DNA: TGTGCCAGCTCCCTAGGGGCCAACGTCCTGACTTTC. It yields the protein CASSLGANVLTF.

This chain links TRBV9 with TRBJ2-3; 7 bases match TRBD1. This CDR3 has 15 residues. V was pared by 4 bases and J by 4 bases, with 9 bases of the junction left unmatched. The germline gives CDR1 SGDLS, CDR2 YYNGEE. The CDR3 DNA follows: TGTGCCAGCAGCCCCGTTAGACAGGGAGCAGATACGCAGTATTTT. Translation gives CASSPVRQGADTQYF. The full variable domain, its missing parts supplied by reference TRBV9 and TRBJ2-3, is DSGVTQTPKHLITATGQRVTLRCSPRSGDLSVYWYQQSLDQGLQFLIQYYNGEERAKGNILERFSAQQFPDLHSELNLSSLELGDSALYFCASSPVRQGADTQYFGPGTRLTVL.

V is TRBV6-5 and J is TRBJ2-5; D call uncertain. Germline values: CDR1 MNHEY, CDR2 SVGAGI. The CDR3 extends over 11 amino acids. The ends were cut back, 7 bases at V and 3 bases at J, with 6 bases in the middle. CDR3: CASIIEETQYF. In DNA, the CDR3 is TGTGCCAGCATTATAGAAGAGACCCAGTACTTC.

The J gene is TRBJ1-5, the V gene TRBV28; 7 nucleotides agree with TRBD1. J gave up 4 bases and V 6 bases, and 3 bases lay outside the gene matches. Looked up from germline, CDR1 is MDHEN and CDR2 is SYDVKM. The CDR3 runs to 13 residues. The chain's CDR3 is CASSQDRNQPQHF. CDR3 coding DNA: TGTGCCAGCAGCCAGGACAGGAATCAGCCCCAGCATTTT. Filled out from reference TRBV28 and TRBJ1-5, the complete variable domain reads DVKVTQSSRYLVKRTGEKVFLECVQDMDHENMFWYRQDPGLGLRLIYFSYDVKMKEKGDIPEGYSVSREKKERFSLILESASTNQTSMYLCASSQDRNQPQHFGDGTRLSIL.

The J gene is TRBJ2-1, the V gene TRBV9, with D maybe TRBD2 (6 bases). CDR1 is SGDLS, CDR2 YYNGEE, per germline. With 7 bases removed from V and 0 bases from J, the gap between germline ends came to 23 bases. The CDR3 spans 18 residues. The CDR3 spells CASPTPAPAGSSYNEQFF. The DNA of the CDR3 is TGTGCCAGCCCCACGCCGGCTCCGGCGGGAAGCTCCTACAATGAGCAGTTCTTC.

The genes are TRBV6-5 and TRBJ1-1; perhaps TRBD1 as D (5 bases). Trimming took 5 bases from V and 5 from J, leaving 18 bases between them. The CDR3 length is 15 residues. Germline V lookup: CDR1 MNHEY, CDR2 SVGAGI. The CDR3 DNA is TGTGCCAGCAGTAGTATCAGGGTCAGGTTGACTGAAGCTTTCTTT. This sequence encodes CASSSIRVRLTEAFF.